Below, one T cell receptor beta chain is given with its context. Libraries were prepared by immunoSEQ multiplex PCR; TCRdb keeps only in-frame clonotypes and omits some of them. The data contain 380,000 or so clones, about 86% of them singletons. The treatment: roughly 18 received Ad26.COV2.S at low or high dose, single or two shots; several received placebo; per-sample allocation not given. Collection of samples fell on day 63 after the first vaccine or placebo injection. These data are taken from a study of Ad26.COV2.S vaccination and SARS-CoV-2 variants. The CDR3 extends over 12 amino acids. Germline V gives CDR1 GTSNPN, CDR2 SVGIG (reference sequence). V lost 1 base to trimming and J lost 3 bases, with 7 bases between them.

Sequenced material: peripheral blood, taken in a trial of Ad26.COV2.S vaccine versus placebo. This clonotype was sampled from a person between 18 and 60 years old who received the Ad26.COV2.S COVID-19 vaccine or a placebo. The chain uses TRBV30 and TRBJ2-7; D is ambiguous. The CDR3 loop reads CAWSARSYEQYF. The CDR3 nucleotides are TGTGCCTGGAGTGCCAGGAGCTACGAGCAGTACTTC. Complete variable domain (other parts from reference TRBV30 and TRBJ2-7): SQTIHQWPATLVQPVGSPLSLECTVEGTSNPNLYWYRQAAGRGLQLLFYSVGIGQISSEVPQNLSASRPQDRQFILSSKKLLLSDSGFYLCAWSARSYEQYFGPGTRLTVT.